A single sample gave rise to the 5 T cell receptor beta chains below, sequenced in a study of blood T cells in healthy people across ages. Primed by a sample-barcoded 5' primer and a J-beta primer mix, a second PCR proceeded for 7 to 11 cycles. TCRdb itself ran the 5' RACE reads through MiXCR, one entry per CDR3 protein. The table records 540,000 or so distinct CDR3 sequences, roughly 48% of them present only once. Sequencing was done on a sample of blood. Receptors originate from a man older than 75 in good health.

The chain carries TRBV10-3 and TRBJ2-7; 10 positions match TRBD2. CDR3 length: 14 residues. The V and J ends lost 4 bases and 4 bases, in that order; junction bases with no gene match: 4. The germline CDR1 and CDR2 sequences are ENHRY and SYGVKD. The CDR3 region has the DNA TGTGCCATCAGTGTACTAGCGGGGATGTACGAGCAGTACTTC. This sequence encodes CAISVLAGMYEQYF.

This rearrangement joins TRBV30 to TRBJ2-7; the D is unclear. CDR3 length equals 9 residues. CDR1 and CDR2 (germline): GTSNPN, SVGIG (reference sequence). With 3 bases removed from V and 4 bases from J, the gap between germline ends came to 1 base. The CDR3 DNA sequence: TGTGCCTGGAGATACGAGCAGTACTTC. The encoded protein is CAWRYEQYF. Filled out from reference TRBV30 and TRBJ2-7, the complete variable domain reads SQTIHQWPATLVQPVGSPLSLECTVEGTSNPNLYWYRQAAGRGLQLLFYSVGIGQISSEVPQNLSASRPQDRQFILSSKKLLLSDSGFYLCAWRYEQYFGPGTRLTVT.

This clonotype has ten or more counts. The rearrangement joins TRBV6-6 to TRBJ1-2; unclear D gene. The V gene lost 0 bases and the J gene lost 8 bases, with 16 bases spanning the gap. The CDR3 totals 15 residues. Germline CDR1 is MNHNY and CDR2 is SVGAGI (reference sequence). CDR3 loop: CASSYSAGTLKGYTF. CDR3 in DNA: TGTGCCAGCAGTTACTCGGCAGGCACTTTGAAGGGCTACACCTTC.

The genes are TRBV6-5 and TRBJ1-2, with D possibly matching TRBD1 (5 bases). This CDR3 has 14 residues. Germline V gene data show CDR1 as MNHEY and CDR2 as SVGAGI. Trimming pared 6 bases from V and 4 bases from J, leaving 15 bases between. CDR3 residues: CASRKQEALYGYTF. CDR3 bases: TGTGCCAGCAGAAAACAGGAGGCCCTCTATGGCTACACCTTC.

The rearrangement joins TRBV7-2 to TRBJ2-7; 7 nucleotides align to TRBD2. This CDR3 comprises 15 residues. Germline V CDR1 and CDR2: SGHTA, FQGNSA. After removal of 2 bases from V and 5 bases from J, the junction contained 9 bases not matched to a gene. As DNA, the CDR3 is TGTGCCAGCAGCTTACAGGGAGGGAGCTTCGACGAGCAGTACTTC. Translated: CASSLQGGSFDEQYF.